What follows are 10 T cell receptor beta chains derived from one specimen sequenced in a study of blood T cell repertoires in COVID-19. Assay: immunoSEQ multiplex PCR; the TCRdb copy retains only in-frame clones and omits some. Of fewer than 150,000 clones in the sample, roughly four fifths were seen once. Sequencing input: PBMCs or T cells enriched from blood (not recorded which). The receptors originated from a man aged 30 to 39 who had recovered from COVID-19.

This sequence joins TRBV18 and TRBJ1-1; D remains unclear. CDR3 size: 12 residues. V lost 3 bases to trimming and J lost 2 bases, with 4 bases between them. Germline V gene lookup returns CDR1 KGHSH and CDR2 LQKENI. Here the CDR3 DNA reads TGTGCCAGCTCACCTTCTAACACTGAAGCTTTCTTT. It encodes CASSPSNTEAFF.

This clone has just a few counts. The chain carries TRBV27 and TRBJ2-7; 9 bases align to TRBD1. V trimming: 6 bases; J trimming: 4 bases; junction bases outside the gene matches: 10. This CDR3 contains 15 residues. The germline CDR1 and CDR2 sequences are MNHEY and SMNVEV (reference sequence). CDR3 DNA: TGTGCCAGCAGGGTCGCCGGGACAGGGACATACGAGCAGTACTTC. This translates into CASRVAGTGTYEQYF.

V and J are TRBV2 and TRBJ1-1; 7 nucleotides line up with TRBD1. J gave up 8 bases and V 7 bases, and 13 bases lay outside the gene matches. Germline CDR1 is SNHLY and CDR2 is FYNNEI. CDR3 length: 14 amino acids. The CDR3 protein is CASKINGQQGEAFF. The CDR3 nucleotides read TGTGCCAGCAAAATAAACGGGCAACAGGGGGAAGCTTTCTTT.

V is TRBV5-1 and J is TRBJ2-3, with D possibly matching TRBD1 (8 bases). Germline V CDR1 and CDR2: SGHRS, YFSETQ. This CDR3 is built from 16 residues. V gave up 4 bases and J gave up 1 base, with 16 bases separating them. The CDR3 reads CASSRGAGGGTDTQYF. CDR3 sequence (DNA): TGCGCCAGCAGCCGGGGGGCAGGGGGCGGCACAGATACGCAGTATTTT. The full variable domain, in which reference TRBV5-1 and TRBJ2-3 provide the parts outside the CDR3, is KAGVTQTPRYLIKTRGQQVTLSCSPISGHRSVSWYQQTPGQGLQFLFEYFSETQRNKGNFPGRFSGRQFSNSRSEMNVSTLELGDSALYLCASSRGAGGGTDTQYFGPGTRLTVL.

The chain recombines TRBV11-2 with TRBJ2-7; D might be TRBD2 (5 bases). The V and J ends lost 11 bases and 0 bases respectively, with 14 bases between them. Per germline, CDR1 SGHAT and CDR2 FQNNGV. This CDR3 spans 13 amino acids. Here the CDR3 DNA reads TGTGCCGTGCATACCGGGAACTCCTACGAGCAGTACTTC. Translated, it gives CAVHTGNSYEQYF.

This clone was seen once. The J gene is TRBJ2-5, the V gene TRBV5-1, with D possibly matching TRBD2 (5 bases). This CDR3 is built from 15 residues. V lost 4 bases and J lost 1, with 14 bases in between. Germline V gene lookup returns CDR1 SGHRS and CDR2 YFSETQ. The CDR3 loop is CASSAGGQLQETQYF. The CDR3 DNA is TGCGCCAGCAGCGCCGGCGGGCAGCTCCAAGAGACCCAGTACTTC. The variable domain in full, with the rest retrieved from reference TRBV5-1 and TRBJ2-5, is KAGVTQTPRYLIKTRGQQVTLSCSPISGHRSVSWYQQTPGQGLQFLFEYFSETQRNKGNFPGRFSGRQFSNSRSEMNVSTLELGDSALYLCASSAGGQLQETQYFGPGTRLLVL.

The rearrangement uses TRBV27 and TRBJ1-5, with no clear D. This CDR3 comprises 14 residues. V was shortened by 4 bases and J by 0 bases, with 7 bases between the two germline ends. Germline V gene data show CDR1 as MNHEY and CDR2 as SMNVEV (reference sequence). CDR3 sequence (DNA): TGTGCCAGCAGTTCCCTTTTTAGCAATCAGCCCCAGCATTTT. Its translation is CASSSLFSNQPQHF.

The chain couples TRBV6-5 to TRBJ2-1; the match to TRBD2 covers 11 bases. CDR3 size: 15 residues. Per germline, CDR1 MNHEY and CDR2 SVGAGI. V was clipped by 10 bases and J by 7 bases; unmatched bases: 12. The CDR3 protein is CATSNLAGGWNEQFF. The CDR3 nucleotides are TGTGCCACCTCGAATCTAGCGGGGGGCTGGAATGAGCAGTTCTTC.

This chain joins TRBV5-5 and TRBJ2-7; D is uncertain. There are 13 residues in the CDR3. CDR1 is SGHKS and CDR2 is YYEKEE in the germline V gene (reference sequence). V was clipped by 1 base and J by 1 base, with 6 bases between them. CDR3 DNA sequence: TGTGCCAGCAGCTTGCTAAGTTCCTACGAGCAGTACTTC. Amino acid sequence: CASSLLSSYEQYF.

CDR3 residues: CATSPGNNSPLHF. The CDR3 DNA reads as TGTGCCACCAGCCCAGGGAATAATTCACCCCTCCACTTT. This rearrangement joins TRBV15 to TRBJ1-6; D possibly corresponds to TRBD1 (5 bases). Trimming took 5 bases from V and 5 from J, leaving 7 bases between them. Germline V gene data show CDR1 as LNHNV and CDR2 as YYDKDF (reference sequence). This CDR3 is 13 amino acids long.